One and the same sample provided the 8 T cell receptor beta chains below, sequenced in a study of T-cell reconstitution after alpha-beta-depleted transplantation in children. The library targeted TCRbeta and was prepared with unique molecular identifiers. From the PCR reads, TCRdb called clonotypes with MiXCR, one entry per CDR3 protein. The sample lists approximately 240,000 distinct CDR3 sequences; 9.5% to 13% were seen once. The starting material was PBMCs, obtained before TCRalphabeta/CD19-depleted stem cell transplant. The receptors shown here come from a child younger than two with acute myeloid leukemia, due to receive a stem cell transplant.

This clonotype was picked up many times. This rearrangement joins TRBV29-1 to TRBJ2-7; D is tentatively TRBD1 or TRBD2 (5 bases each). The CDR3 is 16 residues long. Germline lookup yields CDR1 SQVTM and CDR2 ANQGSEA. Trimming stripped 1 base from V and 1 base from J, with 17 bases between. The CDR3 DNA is TGCAGCGTTGAAGCCGACCCGGGACCCACGTCCTACGAGCAGTACTTC. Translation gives CSVEADPGPTSYEQYF.

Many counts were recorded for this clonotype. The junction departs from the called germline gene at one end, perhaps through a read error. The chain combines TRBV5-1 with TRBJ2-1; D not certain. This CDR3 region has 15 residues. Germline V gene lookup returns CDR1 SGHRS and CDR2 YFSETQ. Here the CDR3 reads CASRLETRTYNEQFF. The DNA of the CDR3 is TGCGCCAGCCGCTTGGAGACTCGCACCTACAATGAGCAGTTCTTC.

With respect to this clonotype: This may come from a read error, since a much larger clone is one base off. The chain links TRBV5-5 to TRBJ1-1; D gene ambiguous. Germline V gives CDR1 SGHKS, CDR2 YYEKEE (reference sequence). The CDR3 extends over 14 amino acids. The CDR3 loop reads CASSVRELNIEAFF. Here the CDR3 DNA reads TGTGCCAGCAGCGTCCGGGAGCTGAACATTGAAGCTTTCTTT.

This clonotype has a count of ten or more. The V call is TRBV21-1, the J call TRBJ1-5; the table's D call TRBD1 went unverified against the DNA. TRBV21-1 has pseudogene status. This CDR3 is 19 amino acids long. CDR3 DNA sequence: TGTGCCAGCACCCCAAGGACAGGGAAGAGTTTTGGGCTCAATCAGCCCCAGCATTTT. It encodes CASTPRTGKSFGLNQPQHF.

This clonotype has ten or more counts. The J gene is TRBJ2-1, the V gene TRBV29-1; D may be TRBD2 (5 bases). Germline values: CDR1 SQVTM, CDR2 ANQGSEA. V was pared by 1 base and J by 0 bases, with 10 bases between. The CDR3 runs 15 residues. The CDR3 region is CSVEGRGSSYNEQFF. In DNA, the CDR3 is TGCAGCGTTGAAGGCCGGGGATCCTCCTACAATGAGCAGTTCTTC.

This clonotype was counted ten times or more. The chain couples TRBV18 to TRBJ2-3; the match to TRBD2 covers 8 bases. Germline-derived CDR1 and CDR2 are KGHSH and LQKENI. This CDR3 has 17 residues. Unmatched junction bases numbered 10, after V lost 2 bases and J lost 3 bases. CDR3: CASSPRGAGEGTDTQYF. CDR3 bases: TGTGCCAGCTCACCAAGGGGAGCGGGAGAAGGAACAGATACGCAGTATTTT.

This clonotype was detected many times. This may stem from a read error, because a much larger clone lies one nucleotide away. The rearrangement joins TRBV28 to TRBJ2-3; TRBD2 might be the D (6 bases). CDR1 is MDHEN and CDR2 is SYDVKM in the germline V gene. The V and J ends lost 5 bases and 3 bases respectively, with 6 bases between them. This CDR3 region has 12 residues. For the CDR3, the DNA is TGTGCCAGCAGTAGCGGGACAGATACGCAGTATTTT. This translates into CASSSGTDTQYF. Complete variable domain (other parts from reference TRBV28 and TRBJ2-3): DVKVTQSSRYLVKRTGEKVFLECVQDMDHENMFWYRQDPGLGLRLIYFSYDVKMKEKGDIPEGYSVSREKKERFSLILESASTNQTSMYLCASSSGTDTQYFGPGTRLTVL.

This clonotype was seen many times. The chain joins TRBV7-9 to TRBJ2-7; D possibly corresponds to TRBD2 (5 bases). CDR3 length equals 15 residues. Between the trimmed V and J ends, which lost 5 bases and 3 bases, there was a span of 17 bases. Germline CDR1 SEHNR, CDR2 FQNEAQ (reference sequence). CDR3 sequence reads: CASSPTAAINYEQYF. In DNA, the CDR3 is TGTGCCAGCAGCCCCACAGCGGCTATTAACTACGAGCAGTACTTC.